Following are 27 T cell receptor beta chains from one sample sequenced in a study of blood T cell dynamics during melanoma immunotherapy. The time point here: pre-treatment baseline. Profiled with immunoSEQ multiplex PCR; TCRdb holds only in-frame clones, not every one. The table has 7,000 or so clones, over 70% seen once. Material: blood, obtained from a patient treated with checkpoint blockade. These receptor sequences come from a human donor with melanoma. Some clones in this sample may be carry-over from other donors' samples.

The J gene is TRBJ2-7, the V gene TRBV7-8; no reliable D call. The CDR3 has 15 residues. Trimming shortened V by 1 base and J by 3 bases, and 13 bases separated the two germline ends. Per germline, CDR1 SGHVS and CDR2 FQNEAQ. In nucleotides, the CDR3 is TGTGCCAGCAGCTTAGAGTTAGGGCCGGGCTACGAGCAGTACTTC. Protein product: CASSLELGPGYEQYF.

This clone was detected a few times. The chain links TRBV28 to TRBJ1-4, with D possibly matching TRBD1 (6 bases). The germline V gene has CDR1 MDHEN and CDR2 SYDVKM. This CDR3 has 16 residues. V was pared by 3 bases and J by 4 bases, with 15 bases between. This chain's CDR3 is CASSFVGAGINEKLFF. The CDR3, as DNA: TGTGCCAGCAGTTTTGTGGGGGCTGGGATTAATGAAAAACTGTTTTTT.

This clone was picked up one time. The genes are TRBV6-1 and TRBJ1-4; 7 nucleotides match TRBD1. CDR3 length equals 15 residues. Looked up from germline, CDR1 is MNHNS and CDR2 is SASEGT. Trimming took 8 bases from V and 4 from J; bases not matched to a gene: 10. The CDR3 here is CASRRGGMDNEKLFF. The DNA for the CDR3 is TGTGCCAGCCGCAGGGGGGGGATGGATAATGAAAAACTGTTTTTT.

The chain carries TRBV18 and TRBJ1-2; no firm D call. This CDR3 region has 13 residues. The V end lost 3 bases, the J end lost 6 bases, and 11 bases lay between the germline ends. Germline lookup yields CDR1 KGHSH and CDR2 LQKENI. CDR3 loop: CASSPGFTDGYTF. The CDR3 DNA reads TGTGCCAGCTCACCTGGGTTTACGGATGGCTACACCTTC.

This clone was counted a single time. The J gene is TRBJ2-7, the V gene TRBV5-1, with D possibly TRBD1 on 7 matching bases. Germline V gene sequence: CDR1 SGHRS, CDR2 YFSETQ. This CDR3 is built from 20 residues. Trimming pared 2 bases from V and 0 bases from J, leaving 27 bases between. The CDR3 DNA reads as TGCGCCAGCAGCTTTGAGATCCGGGGACGGGGCGGGGACAGCTCCTACGAGCAGTACTTC. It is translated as CASSFEIRGRGGDSSYEQYF.

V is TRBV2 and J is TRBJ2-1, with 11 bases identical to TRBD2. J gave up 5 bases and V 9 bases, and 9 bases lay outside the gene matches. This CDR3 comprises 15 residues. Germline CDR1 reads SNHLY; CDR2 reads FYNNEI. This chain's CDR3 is CARRLAGPRNNEQFF. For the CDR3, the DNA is TGTGCCAGGAGACTAGCGGGGCCCCGGAACAATGAGCAGTTCTTC. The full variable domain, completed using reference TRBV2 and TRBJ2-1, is EPEVTQTPSHQVTQMGQEVILRCVPISNHLYFYWYRQILGQKVEFLVSFYNNEISEKSEIFDDQFSVERPDGSNFTLKIRSTKLEDSAMYFCARRLAGPRNNEQFFGPGTRLTVL.

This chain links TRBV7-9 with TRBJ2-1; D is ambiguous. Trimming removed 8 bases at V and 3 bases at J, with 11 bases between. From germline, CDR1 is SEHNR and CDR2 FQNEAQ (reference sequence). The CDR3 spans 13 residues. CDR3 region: CASQLGGYNEQFF. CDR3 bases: TGTGCCAGCCAGCTTGGTGGCTACAATGAGCAGTTCTTC. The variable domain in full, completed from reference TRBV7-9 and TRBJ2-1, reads DTGVSQNPRHKITKRGQNVTFRCDPISEHNRLYWYRQTLGQGPEFLTYFQNEAQLEKSRLLSDRFSAERPKGSFSTLEIQRTEQGDSAMYLCASQLGGYNEQFFGPGTRLTVL.

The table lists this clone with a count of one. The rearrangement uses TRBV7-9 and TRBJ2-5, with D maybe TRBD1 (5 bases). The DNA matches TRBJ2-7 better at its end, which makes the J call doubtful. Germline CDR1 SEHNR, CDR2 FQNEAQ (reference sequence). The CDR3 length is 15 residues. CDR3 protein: CASSLAKAGSDEQYF. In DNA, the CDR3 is TGTGCCAGCAGCTTAGCGAAGGCAGGGTCCGACGAGCAGTACTTC.

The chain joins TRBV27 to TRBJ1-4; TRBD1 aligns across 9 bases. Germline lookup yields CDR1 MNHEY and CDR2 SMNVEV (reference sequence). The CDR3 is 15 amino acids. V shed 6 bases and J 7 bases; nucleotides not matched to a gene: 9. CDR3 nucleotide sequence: TGTGCCAGCAGCCGAACGGGACAGGGCGGTGAAAAACTGTTTTTT. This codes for CASSRTGQGGEKLFF.

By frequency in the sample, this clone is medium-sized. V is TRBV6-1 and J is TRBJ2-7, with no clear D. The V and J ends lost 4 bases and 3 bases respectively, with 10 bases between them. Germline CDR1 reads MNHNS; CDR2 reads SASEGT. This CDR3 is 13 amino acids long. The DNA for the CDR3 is TGTGCCAGCAGTGTGTCGACAAACTACGAGCAGTACTTC. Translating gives CASSVSTNYEQYF.

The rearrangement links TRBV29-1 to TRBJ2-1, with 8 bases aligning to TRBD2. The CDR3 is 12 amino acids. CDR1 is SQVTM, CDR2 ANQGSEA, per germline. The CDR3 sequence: CTTGGTYNEQFF. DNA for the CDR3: TGCACCACGGGGGGGACCTACAATGAGCAGTTCTTC.

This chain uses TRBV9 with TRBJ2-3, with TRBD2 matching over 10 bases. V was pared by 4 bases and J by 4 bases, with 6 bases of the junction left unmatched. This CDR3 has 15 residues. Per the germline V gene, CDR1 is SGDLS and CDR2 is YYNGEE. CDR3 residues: CASSPSGGGADTQYF. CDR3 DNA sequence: TGTGCCAGCAGCCCTAGCGGGGGCGGGGCAGATACGCAGTATTTT.

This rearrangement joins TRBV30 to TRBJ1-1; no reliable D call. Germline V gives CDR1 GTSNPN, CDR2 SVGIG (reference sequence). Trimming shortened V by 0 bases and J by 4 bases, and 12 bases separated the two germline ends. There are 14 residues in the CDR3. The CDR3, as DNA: TGTGCCTGGAGTGTAGGTCAGTCAAGCACTGAAGCTTTCTTT. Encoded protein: CAWSVGQSSTEAFF.

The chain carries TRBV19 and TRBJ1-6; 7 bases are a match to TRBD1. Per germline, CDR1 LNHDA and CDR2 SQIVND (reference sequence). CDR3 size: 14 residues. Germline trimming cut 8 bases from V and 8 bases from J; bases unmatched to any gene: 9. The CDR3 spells CASQPTGRYSPLHF. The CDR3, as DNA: TGTGCCAGTCAGCCGACAGGGCGCTATTCACCCCTCCACTTT.

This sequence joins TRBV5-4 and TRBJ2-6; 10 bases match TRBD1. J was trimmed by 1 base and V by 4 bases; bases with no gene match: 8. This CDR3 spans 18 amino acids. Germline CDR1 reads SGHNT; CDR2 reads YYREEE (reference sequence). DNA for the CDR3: TGTGCCAGCAGCATCCGGGACAGGGGATGGTCTGGGGCCAACGTCCTGACTTTC. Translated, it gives CASSIRDRGWSGANVLTF.

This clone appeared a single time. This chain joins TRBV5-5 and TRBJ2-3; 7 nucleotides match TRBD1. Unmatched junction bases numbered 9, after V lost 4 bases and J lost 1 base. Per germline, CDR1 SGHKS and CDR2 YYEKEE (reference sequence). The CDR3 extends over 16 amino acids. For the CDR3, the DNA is TGTGCCAGCAGCGACAGGGCCCTTAGTGGCACAGATACGCAGTATTTT. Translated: CASSDRALSGTDTQYF.

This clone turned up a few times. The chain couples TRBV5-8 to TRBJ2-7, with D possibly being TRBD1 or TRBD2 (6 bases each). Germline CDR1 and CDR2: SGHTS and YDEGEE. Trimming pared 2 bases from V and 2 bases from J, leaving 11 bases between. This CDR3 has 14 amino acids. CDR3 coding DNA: TGTGCCAGCAGCTTAGGGGGAGGCCCCTACGAGCAGTACTTC. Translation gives CASSLGGGPYEQYF.

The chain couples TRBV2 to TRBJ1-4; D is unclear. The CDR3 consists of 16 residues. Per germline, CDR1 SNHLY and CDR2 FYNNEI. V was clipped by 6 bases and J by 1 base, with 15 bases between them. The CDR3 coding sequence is TGTGCCAGCAGGCCCCACATCGGCCTAACTAATGAAAAACTGTTTTTT. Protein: CASRPHIGLTNEKLFF.

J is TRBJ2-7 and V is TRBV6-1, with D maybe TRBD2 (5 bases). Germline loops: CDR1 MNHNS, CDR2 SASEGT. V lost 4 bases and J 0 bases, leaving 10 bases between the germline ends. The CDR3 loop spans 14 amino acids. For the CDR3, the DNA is TGTGCCAGCAGTGGATTCGGGAACTCCTACGAGCAGTACTTC. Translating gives CASSGFGNSYEQYF.

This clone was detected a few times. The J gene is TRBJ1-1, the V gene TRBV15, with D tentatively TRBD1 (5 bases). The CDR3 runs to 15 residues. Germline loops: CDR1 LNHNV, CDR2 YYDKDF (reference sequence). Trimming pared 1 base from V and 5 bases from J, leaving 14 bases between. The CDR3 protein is CATSRVPGSLTEAFF. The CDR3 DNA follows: TGTGCCACCAGCAGAGTACCAGGGTCGCTTACTGAAGCTTTCTTT.

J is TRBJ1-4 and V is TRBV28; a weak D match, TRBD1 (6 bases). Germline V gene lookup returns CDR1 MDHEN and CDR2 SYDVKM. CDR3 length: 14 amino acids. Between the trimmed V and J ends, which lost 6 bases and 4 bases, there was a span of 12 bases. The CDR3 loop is CASSRQAINEKLFF. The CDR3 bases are TGTGCCAGCAGCAGACAGGCCATTAATGAAAAACTGTTTTTT.

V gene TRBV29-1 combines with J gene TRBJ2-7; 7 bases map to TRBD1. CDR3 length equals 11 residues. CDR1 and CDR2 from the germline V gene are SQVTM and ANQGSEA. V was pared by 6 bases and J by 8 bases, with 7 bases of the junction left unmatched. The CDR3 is CSVADRDKQYF. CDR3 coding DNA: TGCAGCGTCGCCGACAGGGATAAGCAGTACTTC.

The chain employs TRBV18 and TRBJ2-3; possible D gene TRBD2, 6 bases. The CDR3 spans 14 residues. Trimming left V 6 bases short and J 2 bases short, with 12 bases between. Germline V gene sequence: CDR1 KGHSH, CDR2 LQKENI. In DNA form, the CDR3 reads TGTGCCAGCTCGCCCCCGGGGGTCACAGATACGCAGTATTTT. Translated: CASSPPGVTDTQYF.

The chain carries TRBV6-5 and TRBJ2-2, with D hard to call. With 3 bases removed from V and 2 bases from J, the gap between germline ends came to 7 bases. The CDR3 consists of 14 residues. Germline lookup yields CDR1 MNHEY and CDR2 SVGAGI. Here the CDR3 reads CASSYSVNTGELFF. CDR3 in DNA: TGTGCCAGCAGTTATTCAGTTAACACCGGGGAGCTGTTTTTT.

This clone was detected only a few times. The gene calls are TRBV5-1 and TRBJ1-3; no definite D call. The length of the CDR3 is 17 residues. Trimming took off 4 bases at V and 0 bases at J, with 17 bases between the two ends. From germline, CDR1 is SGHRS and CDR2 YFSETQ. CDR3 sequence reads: CASSPETGFNSGNTIYF. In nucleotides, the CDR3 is TGCGCCAGCAGCCCAGAGACCGGCTTCAACTCTGGAAACACCATATATTTT.

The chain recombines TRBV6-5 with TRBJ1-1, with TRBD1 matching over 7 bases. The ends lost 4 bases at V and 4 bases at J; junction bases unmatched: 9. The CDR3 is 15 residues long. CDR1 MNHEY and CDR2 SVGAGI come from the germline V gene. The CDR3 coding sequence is TGTGCCAGCAGTTGGAAACAGGGGTCGAGCACTGAAGCTTTCTTT. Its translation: CASSWKQGSSTEAFF.

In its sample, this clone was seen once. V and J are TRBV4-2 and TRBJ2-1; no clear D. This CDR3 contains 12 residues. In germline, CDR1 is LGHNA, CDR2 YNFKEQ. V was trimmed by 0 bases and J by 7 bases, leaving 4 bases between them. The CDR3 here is CASSQDSNEQFF. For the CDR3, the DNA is TGTGCCAGCAGCCAAGATTCTAATGAGCAGTTCTTC.